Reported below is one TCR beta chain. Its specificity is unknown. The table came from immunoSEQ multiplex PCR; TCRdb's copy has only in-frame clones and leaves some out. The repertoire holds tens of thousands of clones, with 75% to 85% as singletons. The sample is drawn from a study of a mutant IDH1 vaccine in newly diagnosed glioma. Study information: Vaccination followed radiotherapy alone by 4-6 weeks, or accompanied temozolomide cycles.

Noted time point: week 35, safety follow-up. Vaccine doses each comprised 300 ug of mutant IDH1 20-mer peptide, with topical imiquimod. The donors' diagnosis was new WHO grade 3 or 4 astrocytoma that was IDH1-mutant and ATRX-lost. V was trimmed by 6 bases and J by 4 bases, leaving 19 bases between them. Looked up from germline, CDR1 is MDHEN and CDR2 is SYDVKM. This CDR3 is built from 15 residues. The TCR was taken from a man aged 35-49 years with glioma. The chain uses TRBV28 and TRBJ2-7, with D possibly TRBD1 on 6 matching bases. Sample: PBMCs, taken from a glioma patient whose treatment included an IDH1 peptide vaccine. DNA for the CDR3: TGTGCCAGCAGCCGTTGGTTGGACAGATTTTACGAGCAGTACTTC. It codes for CASSRWLDRFYEQYF.